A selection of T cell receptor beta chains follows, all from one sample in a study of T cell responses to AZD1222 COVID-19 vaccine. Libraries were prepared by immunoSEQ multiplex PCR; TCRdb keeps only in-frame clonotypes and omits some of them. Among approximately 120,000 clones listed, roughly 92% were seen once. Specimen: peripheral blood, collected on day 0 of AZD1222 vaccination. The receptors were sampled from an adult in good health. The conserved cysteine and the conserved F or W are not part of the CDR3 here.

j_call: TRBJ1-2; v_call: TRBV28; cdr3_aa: ASSYSGTGNDYGYT
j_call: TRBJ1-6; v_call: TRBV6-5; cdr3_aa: ASSYSGRELH
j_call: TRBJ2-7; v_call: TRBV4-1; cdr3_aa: ASSARDGDYEQY
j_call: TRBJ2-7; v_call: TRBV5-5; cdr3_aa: ASSFGQSLYEQY
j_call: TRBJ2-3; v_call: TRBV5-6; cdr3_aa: AIARLSGGETSTDTQY
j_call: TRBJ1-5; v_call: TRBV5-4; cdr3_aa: ASSLGAGQPQH
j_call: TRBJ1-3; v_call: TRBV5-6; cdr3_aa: ASSFPLSSGNTIY
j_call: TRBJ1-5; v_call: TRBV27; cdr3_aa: ASKPSEGNQPQH
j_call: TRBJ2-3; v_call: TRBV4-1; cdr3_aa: ASSQALEDTQY
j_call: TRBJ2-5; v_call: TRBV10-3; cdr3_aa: AISENFQETQY
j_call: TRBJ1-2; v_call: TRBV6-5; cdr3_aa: ASSYNRGQHGYT
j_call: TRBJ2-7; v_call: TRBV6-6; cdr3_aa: ASSLTGYSYEQY
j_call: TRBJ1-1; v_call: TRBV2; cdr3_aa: ASRSEERTEAF
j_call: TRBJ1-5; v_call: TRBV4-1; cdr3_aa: ASSQLQGSQPQH
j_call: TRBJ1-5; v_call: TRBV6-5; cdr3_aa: ASSYSGGDQPQH
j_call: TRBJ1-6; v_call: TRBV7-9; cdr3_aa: ASHGQPYNSPLH
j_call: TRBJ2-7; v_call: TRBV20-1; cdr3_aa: SARRQYEQY
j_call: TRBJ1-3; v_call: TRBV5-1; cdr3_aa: ASMDSGNTIY
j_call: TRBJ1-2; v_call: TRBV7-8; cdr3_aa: ASSFSTRTGGGYT
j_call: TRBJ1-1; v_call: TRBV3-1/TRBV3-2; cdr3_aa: ASSLGQGAATEAF
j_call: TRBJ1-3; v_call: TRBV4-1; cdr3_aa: ASSQDPGGSVNTIY
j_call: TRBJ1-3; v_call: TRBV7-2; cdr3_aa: ASSLGRHSGNTIY
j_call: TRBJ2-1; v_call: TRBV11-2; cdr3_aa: ASSRWVNEQF
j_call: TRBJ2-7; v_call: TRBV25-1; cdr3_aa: ASSLGQGSYEQY
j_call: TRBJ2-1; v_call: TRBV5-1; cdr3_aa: ASSLDRGRNEQF
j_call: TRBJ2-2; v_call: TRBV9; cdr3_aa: ASSVLGVGTLNTGELF
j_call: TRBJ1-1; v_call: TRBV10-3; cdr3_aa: AIIPQGGTEAF
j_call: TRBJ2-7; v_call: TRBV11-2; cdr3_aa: ASSLIPGSGEQY
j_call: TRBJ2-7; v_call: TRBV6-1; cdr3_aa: ASSEAGTGGTYEQY
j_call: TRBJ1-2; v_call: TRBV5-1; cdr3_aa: ASSLGPGSSYT
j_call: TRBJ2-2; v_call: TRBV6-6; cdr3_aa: ASSYRTPTGLF
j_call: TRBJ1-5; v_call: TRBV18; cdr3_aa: ASSPGQEGQPQH